This T cell receptor (beta chain) originates from a study of T-cell reconstitution after alpha-beta-depleted transplantation in children. Study-wide results and limits: Some patients owed their high day-60 TCRbeta diversity to surviving recipient T cells and thymic progenitors.

Unique molecular identifiers tagged the TCRbeta library. A single record per CDR3 protein comes from TCRdb applying MiXCR to the PCR reads. The sample lists roughly 300,000 distinct CDR3 sequences, 9.5% to 13% seen once, with around 24% in the top ten. This clonotype was observed at least ten times. No antigen is known for it. Trimming took 3 bases from V and 4 from J, leaving 16 bases between them. The CDR3 loop spans 15 amino acids. Germline V gene data show CDR1 as GTSNPN and CDR2 as SVGIG (reference sequence). The gene calls are TRBV30 and TRBJ1-5, with no clear D. Sequences were derived from peripheral blood, sampled 180 days after TCRalphabeta/CD19-depleted stem cell transplant. The TCR comes from a male patient between 2 and 15 years old who had a stem cell transplant for chronic granulomatous disease, so the T cells may come from the graft donor. The chain's CDR3 is CAWSPDRWGNQPQHF. The CDR3 DNA follows: TGTGCCTGGAGCCCCGATCGGTGGGGAAATCAGCCCCAGCATTTT.